A single TCR beta chain is shown here with its context. What it binds is not known. These data are taken from a study of a mutant IDH1 vaccine in newly diagnosed glioma. Turning to the study itself: Pretreatment consisted of radiotherapy, temozolomide, or both, with most receiving both.

The time point was: week 5, during vaccination. In the vaccine, a single dose held 300 ug of the mutant IDH1 20-mer peptide, along with topical imiquimod. New WHO grade 3 or 4 astrocytomas that were IDH1-mutant and ATRX-lost had been found in donors. CDR1 and CDR2 (germline): MNHEY, SMNVEV (reference sequence). V dropped 2 bases and J dropped 4; count of bases not matched to a gene: 4. The CDR3 totals 14 residues. TCRdb's copy holds only in-frame clones and misses some; the assay was immunoSEQ multiplex PCR. The sample yields about 50,000 clones, around 80% seen once. The chain combines TRBV27 with TRBJ1-2, with TRBD1 matching over 7 bases. The source was PBMCs, collected from a glioma patient whose treatment included an IDH1 peptide vaccine. The sequence derives from a man aged 45-60 years with glioma. The CDR3 sequence is CASSLSQGVYGYTF. Written as DNA, the CDR3 is TGTGCCAGCAGTTTAAGTCAGGGGGTCTATGGCTACACCTTC.